Below are 24 T cell receptor beta chains sequenced from a single sample in a study of human T cells and chemical hapten exposure. TCRdb reprocessed the RACE reads via MiXCR and lists one record per CDR3 protein. The sample holds just over 70,000 distinct CDR3 sequences; approximately 10% are singletons and the top ten take roughly 1.3%. Time point noted: patch test 3, about 24 weeks after DPC sensitization. Sample treatment: therapeutic diphenylcyclopropenone sensitization with weekly scalp DPC. This material consisted of whole blood, taken in connection with sensitization to the hapten diphenylcyclopropenone (DPC). The receptors originated from a woman aged 50 to 60 with alopecia areata. Some clones in this sample may be carry-over from other donors' samples.

The chain carries TRBV5-6 and TRBJ1-2, with D perhaps TRBD1 (6 bases). Per germline, CDR1 SGHDT and CDR2 YYEEEE. Trimming took off 4 bases at V and 0 bases at J, with 10 bases between the two ends. CDR3 length equals 14 residues. The DNA for the CDR3 is TGTGCCAGCAGCCGGGACACGACTAACTATGGCTACACCTTC. Amino acids: CASSRDTTNYGYTF.

This clonotype has a handful of counts. The chain carries TRBV18 and TRBJ2-7; the D is unclear. Germline CDR1 reads KGHSH; CDR2 reads LQKENI. With 2 bases removed from V and 0 bases from J, the gap between germline ends came to 14 bases. CDR3 length: 16 amino acids. The CDR3 is CASSPSGTEFSYEQYF. DNA of the CDR3: TGTGCCAGCTCACCATCAGGAACAGAGTTCTCCTACGAGCAGTACTTC.

In its sample, this clonotype was seen many times. This rearrangement joins TRBV2 to TRBJ1-2; possibly TRBD1 for D (5 bases). Looked up from germline, CDR1 is SNHLY and CDR2 is FYNNEI. This CDR3 spans 13 amino acids. V was clipped by 1 base and J by 6 bases, with 9 bases between them. CDR3 in DNA: TGTGCCAGCAGTGAAGGGGGGAATGATGGCTACACCTTC. It yields the protein CASSEGGNDGYTF.

The V gene is TRBV3-1, the J gene TRBJ2-1, with 8 positions matching TRBD2. V was clipped by 2 bases and J by 4 bases; unmatched bases: 1. Germline loops: CDR1 LGHDT, CDR2 YNNKEL (reference sequence). CDR3 length: 14 residues. CDR3 amino acids: CASSQTSGYNEQFF. In nucleotides, the CDR3 is TGTGCCAGCAGCCAAACTAGCGGATACAATGAGCAGTTCTTC.

The rearrangement joins TRBV6-5 to TRBJ1-2; TRBD1 matches 8 bases. Per germline, CDR1 MNHEY and CDR2 SVGAGI. This CDR3 comprises 13 residues. V gave up 8 bases and J gave up 4 bases; unmatched junction bases: 6. The CDR3 nucleotides are TGTGCCAGCTCAAGGGACAGGATCTATGGCTACACCTTC. This encodes CASSRDRIYGYTF.

This clonotype was seen only a few times. The rearrangement links TRBV6-5 to TRBJ1-4; 7 nucleotides line up with TRBD1. From germline, CDR1 is MNHEY and CDR2 SVGAGI. This CDR3 has 15 amino acids. V shed 0 bases, J shed 7 bases, and the junction held 5 bases outside the gene matches. CDR3 in amino acids: CASSYSWQGGEKLFF. The CDR3 DNA reads as TGTGCCAGCAGTTACTCATGGCAGGGGGGTGAAAAACTGTTTTTT.

This clonotype came up many times. The chain is built from TRBV6-6 and TRBJ2-4; D gene unclear. V dropped 2 bases and J dropped 5 bases, with 13 bases sitting between them. This CDR3 region has 15 residues. Germline V gives CDR1 MNHNY, CDR2 SVGAGI (reference sequence). The CDR3 is CASSYLRPSENIQYF. The CDR3, as DNA: TGTGCCAGCAGTTACCTGAGACCCTCAGAAAACATTCAGTACTTC.

This clonotype was seen only a few times. The rearrangement uses TRBV4-2 and TRBJ2-1; 7 positions match TRBD1. The germline V gene encodes CDR1 LGHNA and CDR2 YNFKEQ. This CDR3 spans 15 amino acids. Trimming removed 4 bases from V and 7 bases from J; junction bases left unmatched: 10. CDR3 sequence: CASSRNGDRRNEQFF. CDR3 sequence (DNA): TGTGCCAGCAGCCGGAACGGGGACAGAAGGAATGAGCAGTTCTTC.

V is TRBV18 and J is TRBJ2-7; 10 nucleotides match TRBD1. This CDR3 region has 15 residues. V lost 6 bases, J lost 7 bases, and 12 bases stayed unmatched. The germline CDR1 and CDR2 sequences are KGHSH and LQKENI. The CDR3 DNA sequence: TGTGCCAGCTCCCGATCGACAGGGGGCACGAGGGAGCAGTACTTC. Protein product: CASSRSTGGTREQYF.

This clonotype was detected only a few times. This chain links TRBV6-5 with TRBJ2-1, with TRBD2 matching 8 bases. V shed 2 bases and J 7 bases; nucleotides not matched to a gene: 7. Germline values: CDR1 MNHEY, CDR2 SVGAGI. The CDR3 has 15 amino acids. CDR3 bases: TGTGCCAGCAGTTACGAACTAGGCGGGGGGAATGAGCAGTTCTTC. As protein: CASSYELGGGNEQFF.

The table lists this clonotype with many counts. The V call is TRBV6-1, the J call TRBJ2-3; TRBD1 matches 7 bases. V lost 4 bases and J lost 0; bases outside the gene matches: 4. The CDR3 runs to 15 residues. Germline V CDR1 and CDR2: MNHNS, SASEGT. For the CDR3, the DNA is TGTGCCAGCAGTGCATCGACAGGGAGCACAGATACGCAGTATTTT. Translation: CASSASTGSTDTQYF.

This clonotype was counted many times. The rearrangement links TRBV28 to TRBJ2-7; TRBD1 is a possible D gene (5 bases). The length of the CDR3 is 12 residues. Looked up from germline, CDR1 is MDHEN and CDR2 is SYDVKM. The ends were cut back, 6 bases at V and 2 bases at J, with 8 bases in the middle. CDR3 sequence (DNA): TGTGCCAGCAGGGGGCTGGCCTACGAGCAGTACTTC. Its translation: CASRGLAYEQYF.

This clonotype was detected many times. An end of the junction differs from the germline gene, which may be a read error. The chain couples TRBV27 to TRBJ2-5; D not resolved. The CDR3 loop spans 12 amino acids. Looked up from germline, CDR1 is MNHEY and CDR2 is SMNVEV (reference sequence). The CDR3, as DNA: TGTGCCAGCGGAGCGTACCAAGAGACTCAGTACTTC. Translated: CASGAYQETQYF.

This clonotype was recorded a few times. The chain is built from TRBV15 and TRBJ2-3; D tentatively reads TRBD1 or TRBD2 (5 bases each). Trimming took off 0 bases at V and 1 base at J, with 14 bases between the two ends. This CDR3 has 17 residues. Per germline, CDR1 LNHNV and CDR2 YYDKDF (reference sequence). CDR3 DNA sequence: TGTGCCACCAGCAGAGATGTACCCTTGGGGGGCACAGATACGCAGTATTTT. Its protein is CATSRDVPLGGTDTQYF.

The rearrangement uses TRBV6-6 and TRBJ2-3; D possibly corresponds to TRBD2 (5 bases). CDR3 length: 13 residues. Germline V gene data show CDR1 as MNHNY and CDR2 as SVGAGI (reference sequence). V lost 5 bases to trimming and J lost 6 bases, with 12 bases between them. CDR3 bases: TGTGCCAGCAGTGATCCCGGGGTCGATACGCAGTATTTT. Translation gives CASSDPGVDTQYF.

This sequence joins TRBV28 and TRBJ1-2, with D hard to call. This CDR3 is built from 14 residues. CDR1 MDHEN and CDR2 SYDVKM come from the germline V gene. The V end lost 4 bases, the J end lost 3 bases, and 12 bases lay between the germline ends. The CDR3, as DNA: TGTGCCAGCAGTTCCCGAGGGTACGACTATGGCTACACCTTC. It codes for CASSSRGYDYGYTF.

On this clonotype: This clone may be a read error of a much larger clone one base away. V is TRBV6-6 and J is TRBJ2-7, with unresolved D. The germline gives CDR1 MNHNY, CDR2 SVGAGI (reference sequence). Deletions cut 6 bases from V and 0 bases from J, with 9 bases between. The CDR3 sequence is 13 residues long. The CDR3 sequence is CASRYLNSYEQYF. DNA of the CDR3: TGTGCCAGCAGATACCTCAACTCCTACGAGCAGTACTTC.

This clonotype showed up many times. The chain is built from TRBV13 and TRBJ2-2, with a tentative D call TRBD1 (6 bases). The length of the CDR3 is 13 residues. The V end lost 5 bases, the J end lost 5 bases, and 9 bases lay between the germline ends. Germline values: CDR1 PRHDT, CDR2 FYEKMQ (reference sequence). The DNA for the CDR3 is TGTGCCAGCAGCCAAACAGGGACCGGGGAGCTGTTTTTT. Translated, it gives CASSQTGTGELFF. Together with reference TRBV13 and TRBJ2-2, the CDR3 gives the full variable domain: AAGVIQSPRHLIKEKRETATLKCYPIPRHDTVYWYQQGPGQDPQFLISFYEKMQSDKGSIPDRFSAQQFSDYHSELNMSSLELGDSALYFCASSQTGTGELFFGEGSRLTVL.

In this sample, this clonotype turned up many times. This chain joins TRBV11-2 and TRBJ1-5; tentative D call: TRBD1 (5 bases). Germline CDR1 is SGHAT and CDR2 is FQNNGV. This CDR3 comprises 14 residues. The V gene lost 4 bases and the J gene lost 5 bases, with 12 bases spanning the gap. The CDR3 bases are TGTGCCAGCAGCTGGGGGGGAGGGGATCAGCCCCAGCATTTT. Translation: CASSWGGGDQPQHF.

This chain connects TRBV29-1 to TRBJ2-5; D not certain. Germline CDR1 and CDR2: SQVTM and ANQGSEA. The ends were cut back, 4 bases at V and 3 bases at J, with 9 bases in the middle. The CDR3 extends over 12 amino acids. CDR3: CSVVDGEETQYF. CDR3 sequence (DNA): TGCAGCGTTGTCGATGGGGAAGAGACCCAGTACTTC.

The chain is built from TRBV11-2 and TRBJ2-7; D is unclear. V lost 1 base and J lost 2, with 9 bases in between. The germline V gene has CDR1 SGHAT and CDR2 FQNNGV. This CDR3 is built from 14 residues. CDR3 nucleotides: TGTGCCAGCAGCTTAGTTCCTACAGCCTACGAGCAGTACTTC. This gives the protein CASSLVPTAYEQYF.

Turning to this clonotype: This sequence may be a read error, since a much larger clone differs from it by one base. The J gene is TRBJ1-1, the V gene TRBV11-2; D uncertain. Trimming took off 7 bases at V and 6 bases at J, with 18 bases between the two ends. This CDR3 contains 14 residues. Per the germline V gene, CDR1 is SGHAT and CDR2 is FQNNGV. The chain's CDR3 is CASIRSALLAEAFF. DNA for the CDR3: TGTGCCAGCATCAGGTCGGCTCTTTTGGCTGAAGCTTTCTTT.

This clonotype was recorded at least ten times. The gene calls are TRBV6-6 and TRBJ2-3; D may be TRBD1 (6 bases). The germline V gene has CDR1 MNHNY and CDR2 SVGAGI (reference sequence). The CDR3 totals 13 residues. With 8 bases removed from V and 6 bases from J, the gap between germline ends came to 15 bases. Here the CDR3 reads CASRQAQGDTQYF. The DNA of the CDR3 is TGTGCCAGCCGACAGGCCCAAGGGGATACGCAGTATTTT.

V and J are TRBV7-7 and TRBJ2-3, with 9 bases matching TRBD2. Germline V CDR1 and CDR2: SSHAT, FNYEAQ (reference sequence). This CDR3 is built from 14 residues. The J segment lost 4 bases and the V segment lost 5 bases, leaving 4 bases of the junction unmatched. The CDR3 DNA sequence: TGTGCCAGCAGCCGGACTAGCGCCGCAGATACGCAGTATTTT. Amino acid sequence: CASSRTSAADTQYF.